These 18 T cell receptor beta chains share one sample of origin, sequenced in a study of OX40 agonist ivuxolimab in advanced cancers. Method: immunoSEQ multiplex PCR; TCRdb's copy keeps in-frame clones and lacks some. The profile covers 75,000 to 95,000 clones, with more than 80% appearing a single time and approximately 0.22% taken by the ten largest. This specimen was CD4+ or CD8+ T cells sorted from blood, taken in a trial of the OX40 agonist ivuxolimab. The receptor set was obtained from an adult with an advanced solid tumor such as melanoma, head and neck, liver or kidney cancer.

The chain links TRBV7-2 to TRBJ1-4, with D tentatively TRBD1 (5 bases). Trimming shortened V by 3 bases and J by 7 bases, and 12 bases separated the two germline ends. The CDR3 sequence is 14 residues long. Germline V gene lookup returns CDR1 SGHTA and CDR2 FQGNSA. The CDR3 DNA is TGTGCCAGCAGCTTTCAGGGTTGGGGTGAAAAACTGTTTTTT. Residues: CASSFQGWGEKLFF.

This chain uses TRBV19 with TRBJ1-1; weak D call: TRBD1 (5 bases). The CDR3 contains 14 residues. Trimming cost V 5 bases and J 0 bases, with 10 bases left between them. The germline CDR1 and CDR2 sequences are LNHDA and SQIVND (reference sequence). The CDR3 coding sequence is TGTGCCAGTAGTGGGGGACGGATGAACACTGAAGCTTTCTTT. It is translated as CASSGGRMNTEAFF.

This clone was observed a single time. This sequence joins TRBV7-9 and TRBJ2-3, with a weak D call TRBD1 (6 bases). Germline lookup yields CDR1 SEHNR and CDR2 FQNEAQ (reference sequence). The V end was cut by 3 bases, the J end by 2 bases, with 9 bases between. The CDR3 runs to 14 residues. The CDR3 DNA reads TGTGCCAGCAGCTTTGGACAGAACACAGATACGCAGTATTTT. Its protein is CASSFGQNTDTQYF.

This clone was picked up one time. The chain combines TRBV29-1 with TRBJ2-3; unclear D gene. The germline gives CDR1 SQVTM, CDR2 ANQGSEA. V lost 4 bases and J 3 bases, leaving 17 bases between the germline ends. The CDR3 extends over 15 amino acids. The CDR3 bases are TGCAGCGTTGTAGTACTTCGTCAGACAACAGATACGCAGTATTTT. It encodes CSVVVLRQTTDTQYF.

This chain uses TRBV7-9 with TRBJ1-1, with 10 positions matching TRBD1. The J segment lost 1 base and the V segment lost 5 bases, leaving 4 bases of the junction unmatched. The CDR3 extends over 15 amino acids. In germline, CDR1 is SEHNR, CDR2 FQNEAQ (reference sequence). CDR3 DNA sequence: TGTGCCAGCAGCCCCCGGACAGGGGGGAACACTGAAGCTTTCTTT. It yields the protein CASSPRTGGNTEAFF.

As for this clone: Germline is not matched at one junction end, which may reflect a read error. The rearrangement uses TRBV7-7 and TRBJ2-5; TRBD2 matches at 9 bases. CDR1 and CDR2 (germline): SSHAT, FNYEAQ (reference sequence). The CDR3 runs to 13 residues. Written as DNA, the CDR3 is TGTGCTAGCAGCTTTAGCGGGAGAGAGACCCAGTACTTC. This sequence encodes CASSFSGRETQYF.

The CDR3 spells CASSLAGARDTQYF. Here the CDR3 DNA reads TGTGCCAGCAGTTTAGCGGGGGCAAGGGATACGCAGTATTTT. This rearrangement joins TRBV2 to TRBJ2-3, with TRBD2 matching 9 bases. Germline V gene sequence: CDR1 SNHLY, CDR2 FYNNEI. With 5 bases clipped from V and 6 bases from J, the junction kept 6 bases outside the gene matches. The CDR3 is made up of 14 amino acids.

V is TRBV10-3 and J is TRBJ1-2; possibly TRBD1 for D (5 bases). V was clipped by 8 bases and J by 2 bases, with 9 bases between them. The length of the CDR3 is 12 residues. Per germline, CDR1 ENHRY and CDR2 SYGVKD. In DNA form, the CDR3 reads TGTGCCATCGCGCAGGGCAACTATGGCTACACCTTC. It translates to CAIAQGNYGYTF.

The CDR3 DNA reads TGTGCCAGCAGCTATGGTCCCTCTGAAGCTTTCTTT. Translating it yields CASSYGPSEAFF. The genes are TRBV7-9 and TRBJ1-1; D is unresolved. Per germline, CDR1 SEHNR and CDR2 FQNEAQ (reference sequence). The CDR3 length is 12 residues. Trimming removed 4 bases at V and 6 bases at J, with 9 bases between.

Written as DNA, the CDR3 is TGTGCCAGCAGTTACGGGCCGGGGCCCCAGTACTTC. Its protein is CASSYGPGPQYF. V gene TRBV6-5 combines with J gene TRBJ2-5; D tentatively fits TRBD1 or TRBD2 (5 bases each). The V gene's germline CDR1 is MNHEY and CDR2 SVGAGI. Trimming cost V 2 bases and J 9 bases, with 10 bases left between them. The CDR3 length is 12 residues.

To note about this clone: This CDR3 is also generated by other DNA sequences in the sample. This sequence joins TRBV5-1 and TRBJ1-1; tentative D call: TRBD1 (5 bases). V dropped 0 bases and J dropped 2 bases, with 8 bases sitting between them. Germline-derived CDR1 and CDR2 are SGHRS and YFSETQ. The CDR3 consists of 14 residues. The CDR3 loop reads CASSLGQPNTEAFF. CDR3 in DNA: TGCGCCAGCAGCTTGGGACAGCCTAACACTGAAGCTTTCTTT.

This chain connects TRBV9 to TRBJ2-2, with D possibly matching TRBD2 (5 bases). Germline V gene lookup returns CDR1 SGDLS and CDR2 YYNGEE. The V gene lost 4 bases and the J gene lost 0 bases, with 10 bases spanning the gap. The CDR3 spans 15 residues. The CDR3 is CASSLATSNTGELFF. The CDR3 DNA reads as TGTGCCAGCAGCCTAGCTACGTCGAACACCGGGGAGCTGTTTTTT.

The chain uses TRBV11-3 and TRBJ2-2; D gene unclear. With 5 bases removed from V and 5 bases from J, the gap between germline ends came to 9 bases. Germline V gene data show CDR1 as SGHNT and CDR2 as YENEEA. CDR3 length equals 13 residues. The CDR3 protein is CASSPRWTGELFF. CDR3 DNA sequence: TGTGCCAGCAGCCCCAGGTGGACCGGGGAGCTGTTTTTT.

This clone was detected only a few times. The chain carries TRBV28 and TRBJ1-5, with D maybe TRBD1 (6 bases). The germline V gene has CDR1 MDHEN and CDR2 SYDVKM. V lost 6 bases and J 7 bases, leaving 16 bases between the germline ends. This CDR3 has 14 amino acids. The DNA of the CDR3 is TGTGCCAGCAGAAGCTACAGGGAAGGGCAGCCCCAGCATTTT. Residues: CASRSYREGQPQHF. The full variable domain, its missing parts supplied by reference TRBV28 and TRBJ1-5, is DVKVTQSSRYLVKRTGEKVFLECVQDMDHENMFWYRQDPGLGLRLIYFSYDVKMKEKGDIPEGYSVSREKKERFSLILESASTNQTSMYLCASRSYREGQPQHFGDGTRLSIL.

The chain carries TRBV18 and TRBJ1-1; 7 bases line up with TRBD1. The CDR3 has 14 amino acids. Trimming removed 6 bases from V and 3 bases from J; junction bases left unmatched: 7. The germline CDR1 and CDR2 sequences are KGHSH and LQKENI. Written as DNA, the CDR3 is TGTGCCAGCTCGCCCAGGGGGACCGACACTGAAGCTTTCTTT. Its translation is CASSPRGTDTEAFF. Using reference TRBV18 and TRBJ1-1 for the parts outside the CDR3, the full variable domain is NAGVMQNPRHLVRRRGQEARLRCSPMKGHSHVYWYRQLPEEGLKFMVYLQKENIIDESGMPKERFSAEFPKEGPSILRIQQVVRGDSAAYFCASSPRGTDTEAFFGQGTRLTVV.

The chain is built from TRBV5-1 and TRBJ2-6, with D possibly matching TRBD1 (5 bases). With 6 bases removed from V and 3 bases from J, the gap between germline ends came to 13 bases. From germline, CDR1 is SGHRS and CDR2 YFSETQ. The CDR3 is made up of 15 amino acids. The CDR3, as DNA: TGCGCCAGCAAGATGGGGCCGAGTGGGGCCAACGTCCTGACTTTC. It specifies CASKMGPSGANVLTF.

The chain recombines TRBV6-1 with TRBJ2-2; D may be TRBD2 (6 bases). Per the germline V gene, CDR1 is MNHNS and CDR2 is SASEGT. Trimming shortened V by 6 bases and J by 6 bases, and 14 bases separated the two germline ends. This CDR3 contains 14 residues. This CDR3 reads CASSESGASGELFF. DNA for the CDR3: TGTGCCAGCAGCGAATCGGGAGCGTCCGGGGAGCTGTTTTTT.

This chain connects TRBV11-2 to TRBJ2-5; a possible D gene is TRBD2 (5 bases). Trimming left V 0 bases short and J 1 base short, with 18 bases between. CDR1 is SGHAT and CDR2 is FQNNGV in the germline V gene. This CDR3 has 18 amino acids. In DNA, the CDR3 is TGTGCCAGCAGCTTAGATCCCCGCAGCCGGGGAACCCAAGAGACCCAGTACTTC. The encoded protein is CASSLDPRSRGTQETQYF. The full variable domain, its missing parts supplied by reference TRBV11-2 and TRBJ2-5, is EAGVAQSPRYKIIEKRQSVAFWCNPISGHATLYWYQQILGQGPKLLIQFQNNGVVDDSQLPKDRFSAERLKGVDSTLKIQPAKLEDSAVYLCASSLDPRSRGTQETQYFGPGTRLLVL.